Listed here are 15 T cell receptor beta chains from one sample, sequenced in a study of blood T cells in healthy people across ages. For the second PCR, which ran for about 6 to 12 cycles, a sample-barcoded 5' primer and a J-beta primer mix were used. TCRdb re-called the 5' RACE reads through MiXCR, storing one row per CDR3 protein. The data hold some 760,000 distinct CDR3 sequences, with 20% to 25% observed a single time. These data were likewise used in another study, on T cells of mothers and their children.

The sequencing sample was made of blood. These receptors all stem from a boy aged 10-17 years in good health.

The V gene is TRBV20-1, the J gene TRBJ2-5; TRBD2 aligns across 9 bases. The CDR3 sequence is 15 residues long. Germline V gives CDR1 DFQATT, CDR2 SNEGSKA (reference sequence). The junction had 9 bases not matched to a gene; V was cut back by 2 bases and J by 5 bases. For the CDR3, the DNA is TGCAGTGCTAGAACGGTAGCGGGAGCTGGGGAGACCCAGTACTTC. This gives the protein CSARTVAGAGETQYF.

J is TRBJ2-3 and V is TRBV28; TRBD2 matches 9 bases. The CDR3 is 17 residues long. J gave up 6 bases and V 5 bases, and 15 bases lay outside the gene matches. In germline, CDR1 is MDHEN, CDR2 SYDVKM. CDR3 bases: TGTGCCAGCAGTACGCGATTTGGGCGGGAGGGCAGGGATACGCAGTATTTT. It codes for CASSTRFGREGRDTQYF.

The chain links TRBV6-1 to TRBJ2-5; 11 bases map to TRBD1. The germline V gene encodes CDR1 MNHNS and CDR2 SASEGT. V shed 3 bases and J 4 bases; nucleotides not matched to a gene: 4. The CDR3 extends over 15 amino acids. For the CDR3, the DNA is TGTGCCAGCAGTGATACGGACAGGGGGCGAGAGACCCAGTACTTC. This translates into CASSDTDRGRETQYF.

The rearrangement uses TRBV6-6 and TRBJ2-3; D might be TRBD2 (7 bases). Trimming stripped 0 bases from V and 2 bases from J, with 12 bases between. The CDR3 is made up of 16 amino acids. Germline values: CDR1 MNHNY, CDR2 SVGAGI (reference sequence). CDR3: CASSYSRGDYTDTQYF. CDR3 nucleotides: TGTGCCAGCAGTTACTCTAGGGGGGACTACACAGATACGCAGTATTTT.

This clonotype has a handful of counts. The rearrangement uses TRBV27 and TRBJ2-3, with a weak D call TRBD2 (6 bases). Trimming left V 5 bases short and J 0 bases short, with 21 bases between. The CDR3 has 18 residues. Germline CDR1 MNHEY, CDR2 SMNVEV (reference sequence). CDR3 nucleotides: TGTGCCAGCAGTACACTCCTCGGGCGGGATACTAGCACAGATACGCAGTATTTT. Protein product: CASSTLLGRDTSTDTQYF.

The chain is built from TRBV6-1 and TRBJ1-6, with a tentative D call TRBD1 (5 bases). Per the germline V gene, CDR1 is MNHNS and CDR2 is SASEGT. The ends were cut back, 6 bases at V and 5 bases at J, with 5 bases in the middle. The CDR3 has 12 residues. The CDR3 sequence: CASRQDNSPLHF. Written as DNA, the CDR3 is TGTGCCAGCAGACAGGATAATTCACCCCTCCACTTT.

This clonotype was seen a handful of times. V is TRBV13 and J is TRBJ1-2; TRBD1 agrees at 9 bases. The germline V gene encodes CDR1 PRHDT and CDR2 FYEKMQ (reference sequence). Germline trimming cut 1 base from V and 7 bases from J; bases unmatched to any gene: 4. This CDR3 contains 14 residues. The CDR3 coding sequence is TGTGCCAGCAGCTTAGAACAGGGGGCGTCTGGCTACACCTTC. Residues: CASSLEQGASGYTF.

This chain links TRBV11-2 with TRBJ2-5; tentative D call: TRBD1 (5 bases). Judging by the DNA end, TRBJ2-7 fits better; the J call may be wrong. Germline CDR1 and CDR2: SGHAT and FQNNGV. The CDR3 has 14 residues. The CDR3 DNA follows: TGTGCCAGCAGCTTAGGTGGGCTACAGGACGAGCAGTACTTC. Translating it yields CASSLGGLQDEQYF.

The V call is TRBV3-1, the J call TRBJ2-5; a weak D match, TRBD2 (5 bases). V was shortened by 5 bases and J by 2 bases, with 9 bases between the two germline ends. Looked up from germline, CDR1 is LGHDT and CDR2 is YNNKEL (reference sequence). This CDR3 spans 13 amino acids. The CDR3 region has the DNA TGTGCCAGCAGCGACTGGGAGCAAGAGACCCAGTACTTC. Translation gives CASSDWEQETQYF.

The chain combines TRBV24-1 with TRBJ2-6, with TRBD1 matching 9 bases. Germline-derived CDR1 and CDR2 are KGHDR and SFDVKD. V lost 12 bases and J lost 2; bases outside the gene matches: 10. The CDR3 is 16 amino acids. The CDR3 protein is CASGTGLSAGANVLTF. The CDR3 bases are TGTGCCTCCGGGACAGGGCTGAGTGCTGGGGCCAACGTCCTGACTTTC.

This clonotype has more than one count but fewer than ten. The chain joins TRBV6-2 or TRBV6-3 to TRBJ2-5; 11 bases are a match to TRBD2. The CDR3 covers 16 residues. Germline CDR1 and CDR2: MNHEY and SVGEGT. V lost 6 bases and J lost 0; bases outside the gene matches: 6. CDR3 protein: CASRRTTSGDQETQYF. In nucleotides, the CDR3 is TGTGCCAGCAGAAGGACGACTAGCGGGGACCAAGAGACCCAGTACTTC.

This clonotype turned up a few times. This chain connects TRBV7-9 to TRBJ2-7; 8 bases are a match to TRBD2. CDR3 length: 15 residues. Trimming at V came to 1 base and at J to 2 bases, leaving 4 bases not matched to a gene. Per germline, CDR1 SEHNR and CDR2 FQNEAQ (reference sequence). The CDR3 sequence is CASSLVSGGTYEQYF. DNA of the CDR3: TGTGCCAGCAGCTTAGTCAGCGGGGGAACCTACGAGCAGTACTTC.

This clonotype was counted only a few times. The V gene is TRBV4-2, the J gene TRBJ2-4; 9 bases are a match to TRBD2. The J segment lost 5 bases and the V segment lost 0 bases, leaving 5 bases of the junction unmatched. The CDR3 loop spans 16 amino acids. Germline CDR1 is LGHNA and CDR2 is YNFKEQ. The CDR3: CASSQEPAGGQNIQYF. The CDR3 DNA is TGTGCCAGCAGCCAAGAGCCAGCGGGGGGCCAAAACATTCAGTACTTC.

This clonotype was observed a handful of times. The chain recombines TRBV3-1 with TRBJ2-5; TRBD2 matches at 11 bases. The germline V gene has CDR1 LGHDT and CDR2 YNNKEL (reference sequence). The CDR3 has 16 amino acids. V gave up 4 bases and J gave up 5 bases; unmatched junction bases: 9. CDR3 residues: CASSPIAGGPAETQYF. In nucleotides, the CDR3 is TGTGCCAGCAGCCCTATAGCGGGAGGGCCTGCTGAGACCCAGTACTTC.

This clonotype was seen a few times. V and J are TRBV7-9 and TRBJ2-6; no clear D gene. Germline CDR1 reads SEHNR; CDR2 reads FQNEAQ (reference sequence). The CDR3 is 13 residues long. The V gene lost 11 bases and the J gene lost 0 bases, with 8 bases spanning the gap. The CDR3 sequence is CADRGSGANVLTF. The CDR3 DNA sequence: TGTGCCGACCGAGGCTCTGGGGCCAACGTCCTGACTTTC.